The rows below give T cell receptor beta chains drawn from one sample of a study of OX40 agonist ivuxolimab in advanced cancers. The method was immunoSEQ multiplex PCR; TCRdb's version includes in-frame clones alone and lacks a portion of them. The table shows about 19,000 clones, with approximately 86% occurring only once. The sample was CD4+ or CD8+ T cells sorted from blood, taken in a trial of the OX40 agonist ivuxolimab. The receptors stem from an adult with an advanced solid tumor such as melanoma, head and neck, liver or kidney cancer. CDR3s include the opening cysteine and the closing phenylalanine or tryptophan. Each record gives: clone size, D gene, V gene, J gene, CDR3 protein, CDR3 DNA. D genes are given only for firm matches. Clone size, where shown, is once, few, many, or a class for clones that have expanded.

size: .
D: .
V: TRBV19
J: TRBJ1-2
CDR3: CASTLLQGADYGYTF
DNA: TGTGCCAGTACCTTATTACAGGGCGCCGACTATGGCTACACCTTC

size: .
D: TRBD2
V: TRBV9
J: TRBJ2-3
CDR3: CASSSQGLAEVKDTQYF
DNA: TGTGCCAGCAGCTCCCAAGGACTAGCGGAGGTAAAAGATACGCAGTATTTT

size: .
D: .
V: TRBV5-1
J: TRBJ2-7
CDR3: CASSVRDGYEQYF
DNA: TGCGCCAGCAGCGTCCGGGACGGCTACGAGCAGTACTTC

size: .
D: .
V: TRBV9
J: TRBJ1-2
CDR3: CASSVASYGYTF
DNA: TGTGCCAGCAGCGTAGCAAGTTATGGCTACACCTTC

size: .
D: .
V: TRBV19
J: TRBJ1-1
CDR3: CASWTAGTTEAFF
DNA: TGTGCCAGTTGGACAGCGGGTACCACTGAAGCTTTCTTT

size: .
D: .
V: TRBV28
J: TRBJ1-5
CDR3: CASSLRLFSNQPQHF
DNA: TGTGCCAGCAGTTTACGTCTGTTTAGCAATCAGCCCCAGCATTTT

size: few
D: .
V: TRBV2
J: TRBJ2-2
CDR3: CASSEFWMVTGELFF
DNA: TGTGCCAGCAGTGAATTCTGGATGGTCACCGGGGAGCTGTTTTTT

size: .
D: TRBD1
V: TRBV4-1
J: TRBJ1-2
CDR3: CASSAGQGLDYGYTF
DNA: TGCGCCAGCAGCGCGGGACAGGGGCTAGACTATGGCTACACCTTC

size: .
D: TRBD2
V: TRBV27
J: TRBJ2-7
CDR3: CASSVLAGGTGEQYF
DNA: TGTGCCAGCAGTGTACTAGCGGGGGGAACCGGCGAGCAGTACTTC

size: .
D: .
V: TRBV6-5
J: TRBJ2-7
CDR3: CATLDGLSEQYF
DNA: TGTGCCACCCTGGATGGGTTGTCCGAGCAGTACTTC

size: .
D: .
V: TRBV10-3
J: TRBJ2-2
CDR3: CAISDNRAPTGELFF
DNA: TGTGCCATCAGTGATAATAGGGCCCCGACCGGGGAGCTGTTTTTT

size: .
D: .
V: TRBV4-1
J: TRBJ1-5
CDR3: CASSQPAGYSNQPQHF
DNA: TGCGCCAGCAGCCAACCGGCGGGTTATAGCAATCAGCCCCAGCATTTT

size: .
D: .
V: TRBV4-1
J: TRBJ1-2
CDR3: CASSQGPPQVAKFYGYTF
DNA: TGCGCCAGCAGCCAAGGGCCCCCACAGGTCGCCAAGTTCTATGGCTACACCTTC

size: .
D: TRBD2
V: TRBV6-1
J: TRBJ2-3
CDR3: CASSIAGATDTQYF
DNA: TGTGCCAGCAGTATAGCGGGGGCCACAGATACGCAGTATTTT

size: .
D: .
V: TRBV28
J: TRBJ1-2
CDR3: CASSLAERGYYGYTF
DNA: TGTGCCAGCAGTTTAGCGGAAAGGGGTTACTATGGCTACACCTTC

size: .
D: .
V: TRBV9
J: TRBJ2-2
CDR3: CASSVRPASNTGELFF
DNA: TGTGCCAGCAGCGTACGGCCAGCTTCGAACACCGGGGAGCTGTTTTTT

size: .
D: .
V: TRBV28
J: TRBJ2-7
CDR3: CASQSWWQGGFYEQYF
DNA: TGTGCCAGCCAAAGTTGGTGGCAGGGAGGTTTCTACGAGCAGTACTTC

size: .
D: .
V: TRBV7-6
J: TRBJ1-2
CDR3: CASSKDSQGYYGYTF
DNA: TGTGCCAGCAGCAAAGATTCACAGGGCTACTATGGCTACACCTTC

size: few
D: TRBD2
V: TRBV7-2
J: TRBJ2-7
CDR3: CASSSTSGYEQYF
DNA: TGTGCCAGCAGCTCCACTAGCGGCTACGAGCAGTACTTC

size: .
D: .
V: TRBV19
J: TRBJ2-7
CDR3: CASSPLGNAYYEQYF
DNA: TGTGCCAGTAGTCCCTTGGGGAACGCGTACTACGAGCAGTACTTC

size: once
D: .
V: TRBV7-1
J: TRBJ2-7
CDR3: CASSPGTHEQYF
DNA: TGTGCCAGCAGCCCCGGGACACACGAGCAGTACTTC

size: .
D: TRBD1
V: TRBV2
J: TRBJ1-4
CDR3: CASSLGQGALGTNEKLFF
DNA: TGTGCCAGCAGCTTGGGGCAGGGGGCCCTTGGAACTAATGAAAAACTGTTTTTT

size: .
D: TRBD1
V: TRBV30
J: TRBJ1-5
CDR3: CAWSTGDSYSNQPQHF
DNA: TGTGCCTGGAGTACTGGGGACAGCTATAGCAATCAGCCCCAGCATTTT

size: few
D: TRBD2
V: TRBV28
J: TRBJ2-6
CDR3: CASSLGTSGGGANVLTF
DNA: TGTGCCAGCAGTTTAGGGACTAGCGGGGGTGGGGCCAACGTCCTGACTTTC

size: .
D: .
V: TRBV27
J: TRBJ2-6
CDR3: CASSFADWLQSRANVLTF
DNA: TGTGCCAGCAGTTTCGCCGATTGGCTACAAAGTCGGGCCAACGTCCTGACTTTC

size: .
D: TRBD2
V: TRBV6-4
J: TRBJ2-3
CDR3: CASSDSRGGTDTQYF
DNA: TGTGCCAGCAGTGACTCGCGGGGGGGCACAGATACGCAGTATTTT

size: .
D: .
V: TRBV19
J: TRBJ1-4
CDR3: CASSTGYTNEKLFF
DNA: TGTGCCAGTAGTACAGGATACACTAATGAAAAACTGTTTTTT

size: .
D: .
V: TRBV27
J: TRBJ1-2
CDR3: CASSLGARGLGYTF
DNA: TGTGCCAGCAGTTTAGGAGCTCGGGGCCTTGGCTACACCTTC

size: medium-sized
D: TRBD1
V: TRBV6-1
J: TRBJ1-6
CDR3: CASIRTGGISPLHF
DNA: TGTGCCAGCATAAGGACAGGGGGCATTTCACCCCTCCACTTT

size: .
D: TRBD1
V: TRBV19
J: TRBJ1-1
CDR3: CASSILLGTGITPTEAFF
DNA: TGTGCCAGTAGTATACTATTGGGGACAGGGATTACCCCCACTGAAGCTTTCTTT

size: .
D: .
V: TRBV9
J: TRBJ1-1
CDR3: CASSTRVSGTEAFF
DNA: TGTGCCAGCAGCACCCGAGTAAGTGGCACTGAAGCTTTCTTT

size: .
D: TRBD1
V: TRBV27
J: TRBJ2-7
CDR3: CASSPRDRSLEQYF
DNA: TGTGCCAGCAGCCCCCGGGACAGGAGCCTCGAGCAGTACTTC

size: .
D: TRBD1
V: TRBV19
J: TRBJ1-6
CDR3: CASSYLQSTGDNSPLHF
DNA: TGTGCCAGTAGCTACCTCCAATCGACAGGGGATAATTCACCCCTCCACTTT

size: .
D: TRBD1
V: TRBV19
J: TRBJ1-2
CDR3: CASSIGDRAGYTF
DNA: TGTGCCAGTAGTATAGGCGACAGGGCTGGCTACACCTTC

size: few
D: .
V: TRBV19
J: TRBJ1-6
CDR3: CASSMGTDNSPLHF
DNA: TGTGCCAGTAGTATGGGGACGGACAATTCACCCCTCCACTTT

size: .
D: TRBD2
V: TRBV7-9
J: TRBJ2-1
CDR3: CASSLSSLGLAGDEQFF
DNA: TGTGCCAGCAGCTTAAGCTCTCTTGGGCTAGCGGGGGATGAGCAGTTCTTC

size: .
D: .
V: TRBV4-1
J: TRBJ1-2
CDR3: CASSQDPENYGYTF
DNA: TGCGCCAGCAGCCAAGATCCCGAAAACTATGGCTACACCTTC

size: .
D: TRBD2
V: TRBV4-1
J: TRBJ2-7
CDR3: CASSQRTSGATYEQYF
DNA: TGCGCCAGCAGCCAGCGGACTAGCGGGGCGACCTACGAGCAGTACTTC

size: .
D: .
V: TRBV11-3
J: TRBJ1-2
CDR3: CASSFTNYGYTF
DNA: TGTGCCAGCAGCTTTACAAACTATGGCTACACCTTC

size: once
D: .
V: TRBV4-3
J: TRBJ1-1
CDR3: CASSQDWQGQNTEAFF
DNA: TGCGCCAGCAGCCAAGATTGGCAGGGACAGAACACTGAAGCTTTCTTT

size: few
D: .
V: TRBV19
J: TRBJ2-7
CDR3: CASSGPPWGYEQYF
DNA: TGTGCCAGTAGTGGGCCTCCATGGGGGTACGAGCAGTACTTC

size: .
D: .
V: TRBV13
J: TRBJ1-2
CDR3: CASSSYQGSRPYGYTF
DNA: TGTGCCAGCAGCTCATATCAGGGCTCCAGACCATATGGCTACACCTTC

size: .
D: TRBD1
V: TRBV28
J: TRBJ2-7
CDR3: CASSDPGQGAGEQYF
DNA: TGTGCCAGCAGCGACCCGGGACAGGGGGCTGGGGAGCAGTACTTC

size: .
D: .
V: TRBV7-9
J: TRBJ2-1
CDR3: CASSLVGGLYNEQFF
DNA: TGTGCCAGCAGCTTAGTAGGCGGACTCTACAATGAGCAGTTCTTC

size: .
D: .
V: TRBV9
J: TRBJ1-2
CDR3: CASSVGPGYPGGGYGYTF
DNA: TGTGCCAGCAGCGTAGGTCCGGGCTACCCCGGGGGCGGCTATGGCTACACCTTC

size: .
D: .
V: TRBV7-9
J: TRBJ1-1
CDR3: CASSFGPGAGLNTEAFF
DNA: TGTGCCAGCAGCTTTGGACCCGGCGCAGGGTTAAATACTGAAGCTTTCTTT

size: .
D: .
V: TRBV27
J: TRBJ2-7
CDR3: CASSPRLRHEQYF
DNA: TGTGCCAGCAGTCCCCGACTCCGCCACGAGCAGTACTTC

size: .
D: TRBD2
V: TRBV4-1
J: TRBJ2-2
CDR3: CASSPAPGSGGNGGELFF
DNA: TGCGCCAGCAGCCCCGCCCCCGGTAGCGGGGGGAACGGCGGGGAGCTGTTTTTT

size: .
D: .
V: TRBV21-1
J: TRBJ2-4
CDR3: CASSKVGYQTKNIQYF
DNA: TGTGCCAGCAGCAAAGTTGGGTACCAAACCAAAAACATTCAGTACTTC

size: .
D: .
V: TRBV6-4
J: TRBJ2-3
CDR3: CASSDRSIDTQYF
DNA: TGTGCCAGCAGTGACAGGAGTATAGATACGCAGTATTTT

size: .
D: TRBD1
V: TRBV5-1
J: TRBJ2-2
CDR3: CASSGQGYSVGELFF
DNA: TGCGCCAGCAGCGGACAGGGGTATTCGGTCGGGGAGCTGTTTTTT

size: .
D: .
V: TRBV6-1
J: TRBJ1-1
CDR3: CASSGYRDTEAFF
DNA: TGTGCCAGCAGTGGGTACAGGGACACTGAAGCTTTCTTT

size: .
D: TRBD2
V: TRBV9
J: TRBJ2-5
CDR3: CASSVGGLAGAYPLRGETQYF
DNA: TGTGCCAGCAGCGTAGGAGGACTAGCGGGGGCCTATCCTTTAAGAGGGGAGACCCAGTACTTC

size: .
D: .
V: TRBV7-9
J: TRBJ1-5
CDR3: CASSQTEILGGQPQHF
DNA: TGTGCCAGCAGCCAAACCGAGATTCTTGGGGGTCAGCCCCAGCATTTT

size: .
D: .
V: TRBV29-1
J: TRBJ1-2
CDR3: CSVDAGIDYGYTF
DNA: TGCAGCGTTGATGCGGGTATCGACTATGGCTACACCTTC

size: .
D: TRBD2
V: TRBV4-3
J: TRBJ2-7
CDR3: CASSRRLAGEQYF
DNA: TGCGCCAGCAGCCGCCGACTAGCTGGGGAGCAGTACTTC

size: .
D: .
V: TRBV7-3
J: TRBJ2-1
CDR3: CASSFGLGGFNEQFF
DNA: TGTGCCAGCAGCTTCGGCCTAGGCGGGTTCAATGAGCAGTTCTTC